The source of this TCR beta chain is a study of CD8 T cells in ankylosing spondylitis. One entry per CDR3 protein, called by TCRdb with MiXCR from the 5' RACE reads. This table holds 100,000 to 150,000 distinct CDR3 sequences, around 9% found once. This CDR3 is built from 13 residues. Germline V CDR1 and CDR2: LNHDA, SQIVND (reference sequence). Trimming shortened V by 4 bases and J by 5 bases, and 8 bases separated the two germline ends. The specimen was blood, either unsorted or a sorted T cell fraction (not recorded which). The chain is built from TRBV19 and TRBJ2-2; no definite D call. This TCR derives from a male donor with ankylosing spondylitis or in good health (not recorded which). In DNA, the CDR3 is TGTGCCAGTAGTACCGACCTTACCGGGGAGCTGTTTTTT. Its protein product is CASSTDLTGELFF.